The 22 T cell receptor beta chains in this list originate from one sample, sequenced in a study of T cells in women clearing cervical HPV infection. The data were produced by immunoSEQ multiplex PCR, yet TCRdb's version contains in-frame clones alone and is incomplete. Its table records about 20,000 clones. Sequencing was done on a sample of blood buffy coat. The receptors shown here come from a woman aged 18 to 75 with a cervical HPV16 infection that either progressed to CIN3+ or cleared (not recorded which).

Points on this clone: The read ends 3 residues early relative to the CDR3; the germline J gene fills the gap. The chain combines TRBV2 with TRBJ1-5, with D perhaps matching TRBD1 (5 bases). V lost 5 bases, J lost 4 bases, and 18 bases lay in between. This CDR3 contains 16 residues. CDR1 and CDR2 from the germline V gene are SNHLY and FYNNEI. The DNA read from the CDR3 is TGTGCCAGCAGTCTAGGGGCCATCCAGATTAATCAGCCC. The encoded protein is CASSLGAIQINQP. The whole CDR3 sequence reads CASSLGAIQINQPQHF.

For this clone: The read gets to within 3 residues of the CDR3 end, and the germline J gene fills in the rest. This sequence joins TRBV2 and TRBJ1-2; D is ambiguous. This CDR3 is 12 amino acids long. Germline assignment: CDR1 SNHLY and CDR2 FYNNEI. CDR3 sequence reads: CASSETSDTYTF. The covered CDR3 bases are TGTGCCAGCAGTGAAACGTCAGATACC.

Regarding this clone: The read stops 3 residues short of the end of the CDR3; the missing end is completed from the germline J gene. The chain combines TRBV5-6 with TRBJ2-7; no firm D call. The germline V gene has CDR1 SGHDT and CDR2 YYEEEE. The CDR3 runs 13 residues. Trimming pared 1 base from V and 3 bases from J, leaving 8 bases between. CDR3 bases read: TGTGCCAGCAGCTTGACATCACACTACGAG. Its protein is CASSLTSHYE. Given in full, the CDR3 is CASSLTSHYEQYF.

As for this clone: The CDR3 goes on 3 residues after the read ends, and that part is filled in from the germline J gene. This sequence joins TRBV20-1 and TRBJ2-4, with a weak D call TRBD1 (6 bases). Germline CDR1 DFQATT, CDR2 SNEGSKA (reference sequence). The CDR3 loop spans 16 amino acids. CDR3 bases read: TGCAGTGCTAGAGATGGAACAGGGTCTCCCGGTTATGGT. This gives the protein CSARDGTGSPGYG. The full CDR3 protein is CSARDGTGSPGYGQYF.

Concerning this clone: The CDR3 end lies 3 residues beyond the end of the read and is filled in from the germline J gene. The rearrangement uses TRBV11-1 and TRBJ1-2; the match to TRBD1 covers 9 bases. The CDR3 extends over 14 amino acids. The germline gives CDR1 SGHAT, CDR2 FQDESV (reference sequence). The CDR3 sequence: CASSLTRTGDGYTF. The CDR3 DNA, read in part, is TGTGCCAGCAGCTTAACCCGGACAGGGGACGGC.

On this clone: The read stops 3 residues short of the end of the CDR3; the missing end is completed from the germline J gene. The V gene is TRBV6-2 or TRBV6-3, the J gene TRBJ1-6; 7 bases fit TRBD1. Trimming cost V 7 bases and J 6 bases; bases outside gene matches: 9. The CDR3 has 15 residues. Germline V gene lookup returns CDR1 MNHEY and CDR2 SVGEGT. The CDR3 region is CASKQQGIGNSPLHF. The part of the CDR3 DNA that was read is TGTGCCAGCAAGCAACAGGGGATTGGTAATTCACCC.

This CDR3 reads CASSAQRGQETQYF. Partial CDR3 DNA: TGCGCCAGCAGCGCACAGCGGGGGCAAGAGACG. The rearrangement joins TRBV5-1 to TRBJ2-3; TRBD2 matches at 8 bases. The read ends 3 residues shy of where the CDR3 ends; the end is completed using the germline J gene. CDR1 and CDR2 (germline): SGHRS, YFSETQ. This CDR3 spans 14 amino acids.

The CDR3 DNA, read in part, is TGTGCCAGCTCACCCGGGGGAGCGCCAGATACC. Translating it yields CASSPGGAPDT. The whole CDR3 is CASSPGGAPDTYTF. V and J are TRBV18 and TRBJ1-2, with D possibly TRBD1 on 5 matching bases. The read halts 3 residues ahead of the CDR3 end, with the missing end drawn from the germline J gene. Germline V gene lookup returns CDR1 KGHSH and CDR2 LQKENI. The CDR3 covers 14 residues. Based on the CDR3 plus reference TRBV18 and TRBJ1-2, the full variable domain is NAGVMQNPRHLVRRRGQEARLRCSPMKGHSHVYWYRQLPEEGLKFMVYLQKENIIDESGMPKERFSAEFPKEGPSILRIQQVVRGDSAAYFCASSPGGAPDTYTFGSGTRLTVV.

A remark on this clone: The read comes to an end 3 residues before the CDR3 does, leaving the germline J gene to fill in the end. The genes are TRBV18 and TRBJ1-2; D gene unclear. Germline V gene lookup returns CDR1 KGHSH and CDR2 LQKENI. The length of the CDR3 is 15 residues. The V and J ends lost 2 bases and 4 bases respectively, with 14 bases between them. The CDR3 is CASSPESQPLYGYTF. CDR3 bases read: TGTGCCAGCTCACCAGAATCACAGCCTCTCTATGGC.

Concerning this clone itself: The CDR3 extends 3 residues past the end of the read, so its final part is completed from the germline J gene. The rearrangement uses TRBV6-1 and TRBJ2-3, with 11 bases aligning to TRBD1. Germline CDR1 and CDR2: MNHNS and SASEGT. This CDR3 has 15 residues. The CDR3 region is CASSERTGGLETQYF. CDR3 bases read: TGTGCCAGCAGTGAGAGGACAGGGGGCCTCGAGACG.

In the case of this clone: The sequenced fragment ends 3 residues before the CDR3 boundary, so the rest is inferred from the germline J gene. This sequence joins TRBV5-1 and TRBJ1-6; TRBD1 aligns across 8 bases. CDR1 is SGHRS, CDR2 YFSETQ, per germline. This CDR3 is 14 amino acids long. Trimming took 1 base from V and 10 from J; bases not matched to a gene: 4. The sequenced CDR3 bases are TGCGCCAGCAGCTTGACCAGGGGGCGATCACCC. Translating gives CASSLTRGRSP. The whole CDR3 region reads CASSLTRGRSPLHF. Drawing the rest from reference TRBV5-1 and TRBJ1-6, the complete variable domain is KAGVTQTPRYLIKTRGQQVTLSCSPISGHRSVSWYQQTPGQGLQFLFEYFSETQRNKGNFPGRFSGRQFSNSRSEMNVSTLELGDSALYLCASSLTRGRSPLHFGNGTRLTVT.

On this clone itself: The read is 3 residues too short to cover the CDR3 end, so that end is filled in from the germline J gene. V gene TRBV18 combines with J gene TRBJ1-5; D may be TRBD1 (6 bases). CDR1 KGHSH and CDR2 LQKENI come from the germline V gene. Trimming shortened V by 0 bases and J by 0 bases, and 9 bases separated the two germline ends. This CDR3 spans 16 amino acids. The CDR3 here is CASSPPGASSNQPQHF. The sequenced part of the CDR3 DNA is TGTGCCAGCTCACCACCGGGGGCCTCTAGCAATCAGCCC.

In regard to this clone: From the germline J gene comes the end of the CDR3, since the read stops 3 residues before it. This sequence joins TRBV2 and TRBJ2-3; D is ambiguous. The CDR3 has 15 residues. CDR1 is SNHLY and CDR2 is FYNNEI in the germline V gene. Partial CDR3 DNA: TGTGCCAGCGATACGCTCGCGGCTGGCAATCAGCCG. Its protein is CASDTLAAGNQP. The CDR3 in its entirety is CASDTLAAGNQPQYF. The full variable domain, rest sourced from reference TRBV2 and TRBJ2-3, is EPEVTQTPSHQVTQMGQEVILRCVPISNHLYFYWYRQILGQKVEFLVSFYNNEISEKSEIFDDQFSVERPDGSNFTLKIRSTKLEDSAMYFCASDTLAAGNQPQYFGPGTRLTVL.

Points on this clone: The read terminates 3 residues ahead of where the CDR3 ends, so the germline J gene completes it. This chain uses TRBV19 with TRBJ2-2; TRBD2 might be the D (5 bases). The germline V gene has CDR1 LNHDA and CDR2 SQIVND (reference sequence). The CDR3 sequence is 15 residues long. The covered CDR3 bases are TGTGCCAGTAGGCCGGGCGGGCACCGAAATGAAAAG. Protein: CASRPGGHRNEK. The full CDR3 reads CASRPGGHRNEKLFF. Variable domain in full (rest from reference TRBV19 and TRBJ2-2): DGGITQSPKYLFRKEGQNVTLSCEQNLNHDAMYWYRQDPGQGLRLIYYSQIVNDFQKGDIAEGYSVSREKKESFPLTVTSAQKNPTAFYLCASRPGGHRNEKLFFGEGSRLTVL.

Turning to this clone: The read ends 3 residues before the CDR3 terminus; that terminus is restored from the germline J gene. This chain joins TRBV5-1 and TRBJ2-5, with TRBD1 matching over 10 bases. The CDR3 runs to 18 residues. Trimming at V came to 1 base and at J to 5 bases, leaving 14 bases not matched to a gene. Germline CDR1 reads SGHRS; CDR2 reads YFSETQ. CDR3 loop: CASSLTRGTGDFPETQYF. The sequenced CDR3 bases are TGCGCCAGCAGCTTGACCAGAGGGACAGGGGATTTTCCGGAGACC.

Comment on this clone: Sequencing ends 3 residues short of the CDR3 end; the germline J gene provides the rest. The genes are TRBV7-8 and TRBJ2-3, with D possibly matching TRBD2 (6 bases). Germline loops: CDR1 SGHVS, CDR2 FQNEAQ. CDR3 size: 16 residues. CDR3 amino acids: CASLRGTGLGQETQYF. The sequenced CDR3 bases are TGTGCCAGTTTACGGGGGACCGGGTTGGGGCAAGAGACG.

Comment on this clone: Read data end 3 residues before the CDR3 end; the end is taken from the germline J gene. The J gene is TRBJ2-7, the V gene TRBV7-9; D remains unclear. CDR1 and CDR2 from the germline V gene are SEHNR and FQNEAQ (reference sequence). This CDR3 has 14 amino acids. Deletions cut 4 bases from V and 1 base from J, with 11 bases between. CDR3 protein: CASSSLGSSYEQYF. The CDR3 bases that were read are TGTGCCAGCAGCTCACTGGGCAGTTCCTACGAG.

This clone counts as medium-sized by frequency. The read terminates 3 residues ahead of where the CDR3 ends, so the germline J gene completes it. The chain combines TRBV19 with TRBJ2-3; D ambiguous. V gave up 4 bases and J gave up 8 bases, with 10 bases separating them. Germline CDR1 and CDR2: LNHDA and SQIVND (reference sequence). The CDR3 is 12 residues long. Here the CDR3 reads CASSTITGTQYF. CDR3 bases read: TGTGCCAGTAGTACGATAACGGGTACG.

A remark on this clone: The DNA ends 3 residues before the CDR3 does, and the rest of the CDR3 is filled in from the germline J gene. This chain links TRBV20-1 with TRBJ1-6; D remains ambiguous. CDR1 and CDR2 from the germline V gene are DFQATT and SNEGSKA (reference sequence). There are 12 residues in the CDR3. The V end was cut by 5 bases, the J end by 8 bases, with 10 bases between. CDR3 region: CSALGLDSPLHF. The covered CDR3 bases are TGCAGTGCTTTAGGGCTCGATTCACCC.

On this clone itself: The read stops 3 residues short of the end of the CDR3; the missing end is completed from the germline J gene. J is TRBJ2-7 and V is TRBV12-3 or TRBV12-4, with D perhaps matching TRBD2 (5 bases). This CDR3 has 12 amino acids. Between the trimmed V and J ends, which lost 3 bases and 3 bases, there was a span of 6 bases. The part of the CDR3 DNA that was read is TGTGCCAGCAGTTTTACTAGCTACGAG. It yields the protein CASSFTSYE. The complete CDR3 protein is CASSFTSYEQYF.

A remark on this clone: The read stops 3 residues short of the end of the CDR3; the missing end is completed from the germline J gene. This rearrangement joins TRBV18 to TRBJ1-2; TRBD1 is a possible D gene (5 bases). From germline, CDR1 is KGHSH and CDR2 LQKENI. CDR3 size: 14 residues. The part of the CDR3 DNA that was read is TGTGCCAGCTCACGAGGGGCAAACACCTACGAC. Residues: CASSRGANTYD. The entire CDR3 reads CASSRGANTYDYTF.

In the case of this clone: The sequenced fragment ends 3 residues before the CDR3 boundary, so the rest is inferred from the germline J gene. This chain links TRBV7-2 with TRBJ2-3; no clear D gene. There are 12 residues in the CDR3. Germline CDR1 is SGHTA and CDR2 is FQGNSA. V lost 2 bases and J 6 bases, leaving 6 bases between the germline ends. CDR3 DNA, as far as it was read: TGTGCCAGCAGCTTACAGGTGGATACG. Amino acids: CASSLQVDT. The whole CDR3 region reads CASSLQVDTQYF.